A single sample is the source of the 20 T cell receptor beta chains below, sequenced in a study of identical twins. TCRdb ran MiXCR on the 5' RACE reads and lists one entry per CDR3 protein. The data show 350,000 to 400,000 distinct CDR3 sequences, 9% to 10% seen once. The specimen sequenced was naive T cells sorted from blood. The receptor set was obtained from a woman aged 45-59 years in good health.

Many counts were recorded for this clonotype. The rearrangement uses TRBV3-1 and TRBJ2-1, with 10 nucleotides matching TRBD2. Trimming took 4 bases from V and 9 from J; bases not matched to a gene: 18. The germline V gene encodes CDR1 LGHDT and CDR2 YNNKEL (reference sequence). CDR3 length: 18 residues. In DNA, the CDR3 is TGTGCCAGCAGCCCGGGACTAGCGTGGGGGGTTACGCTAGGTGAGCAGTTCTTC. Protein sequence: CASSPGLAWGVTLGEQFF.

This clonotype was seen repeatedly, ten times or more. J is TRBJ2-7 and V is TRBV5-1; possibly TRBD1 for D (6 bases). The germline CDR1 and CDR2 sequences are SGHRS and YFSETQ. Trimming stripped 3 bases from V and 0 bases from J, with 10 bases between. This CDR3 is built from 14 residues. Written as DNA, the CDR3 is TGCGCCAGCAGCTCGGACAGCAGCTCCTACGAGCAGTACGTC. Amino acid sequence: CASSSDSSSYEQYV.

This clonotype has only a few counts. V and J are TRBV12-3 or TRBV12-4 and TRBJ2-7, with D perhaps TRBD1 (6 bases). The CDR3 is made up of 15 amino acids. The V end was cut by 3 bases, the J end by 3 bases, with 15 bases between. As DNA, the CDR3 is TGTGCCAGCAGTTTGAACAGGGACCCCCGCTACGAGCAGTACTTC. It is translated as CASSLNRDPRYEQYF.

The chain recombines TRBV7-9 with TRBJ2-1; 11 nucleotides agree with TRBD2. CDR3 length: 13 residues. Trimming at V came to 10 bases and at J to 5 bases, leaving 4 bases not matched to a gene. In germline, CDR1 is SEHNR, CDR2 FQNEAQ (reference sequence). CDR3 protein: CATGTSGHNEQFF. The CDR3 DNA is TGTGCCACCGGGACTAGCGGCCACAATGAGCAGTTCTTC.

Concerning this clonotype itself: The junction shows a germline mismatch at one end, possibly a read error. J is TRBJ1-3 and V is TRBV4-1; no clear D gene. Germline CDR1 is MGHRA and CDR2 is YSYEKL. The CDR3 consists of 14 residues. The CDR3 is CASSQVHSGNIIYF. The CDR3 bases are TGCGCCAGCAGCCAAGTTCACTCTGGAAACATCATATATTTT.

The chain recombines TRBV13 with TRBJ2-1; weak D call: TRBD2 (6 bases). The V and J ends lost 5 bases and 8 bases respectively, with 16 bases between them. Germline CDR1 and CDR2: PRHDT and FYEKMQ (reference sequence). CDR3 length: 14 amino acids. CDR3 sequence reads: CASSDFLGRDEQFF. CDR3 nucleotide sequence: TGTGCCAGCAGCGACTTTCTCGGGAGAGATGAGCAGTTCTTC. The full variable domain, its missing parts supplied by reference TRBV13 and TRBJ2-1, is AAGVIQSPRHLIKEKRETATLKCYPIPRHDTVYWYQQGPGQDPQFLISFYEKMQSDKGSIPDRFSAQQFSDYHSELNMSSLELGDSALYFCASSDFLGRDEQFFGPGTRLTVL.

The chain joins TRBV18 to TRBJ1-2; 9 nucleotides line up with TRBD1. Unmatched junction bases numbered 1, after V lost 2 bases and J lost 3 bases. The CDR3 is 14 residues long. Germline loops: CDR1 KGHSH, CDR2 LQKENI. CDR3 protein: CASSPRTGDYGYTF. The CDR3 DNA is TGTGCCAGCTCACCAAGGACAGGGGACTATGGCTACACCTTC.

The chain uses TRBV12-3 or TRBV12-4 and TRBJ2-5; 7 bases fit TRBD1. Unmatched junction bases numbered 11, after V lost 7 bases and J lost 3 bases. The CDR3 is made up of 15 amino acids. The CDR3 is CASKNSGTAKETQYF. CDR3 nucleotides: TGTGCCAGCAAAAATTCCGGGACAGCTAAAGAGACCCAGTACTTC.

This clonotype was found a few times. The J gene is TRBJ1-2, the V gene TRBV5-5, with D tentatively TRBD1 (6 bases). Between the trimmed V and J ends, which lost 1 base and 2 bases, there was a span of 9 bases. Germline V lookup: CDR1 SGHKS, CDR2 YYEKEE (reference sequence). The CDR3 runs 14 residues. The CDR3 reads CASSLSGVNYGYTF. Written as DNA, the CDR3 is TGTGCCAGCAGCTTGTCAGGGGTGAACTATGGCTACACCTTC.

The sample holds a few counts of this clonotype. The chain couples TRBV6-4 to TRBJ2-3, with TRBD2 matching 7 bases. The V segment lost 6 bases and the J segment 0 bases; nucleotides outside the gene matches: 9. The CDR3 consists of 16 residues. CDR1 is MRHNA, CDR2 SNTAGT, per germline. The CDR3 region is CASSLKRELSTDTQYF. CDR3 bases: TGTGCCAGCAGCTTAAAGCGGGAATTAAGCACAGATACGCAGTATTTT.

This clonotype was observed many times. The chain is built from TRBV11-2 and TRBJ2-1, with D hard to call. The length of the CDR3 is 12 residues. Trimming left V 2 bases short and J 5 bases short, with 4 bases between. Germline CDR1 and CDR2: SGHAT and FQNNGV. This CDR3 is CASSLLDNEQFF. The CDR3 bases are TGTGCCAGCAGCTTACTAGACAATGAGCAGTTCTTC.

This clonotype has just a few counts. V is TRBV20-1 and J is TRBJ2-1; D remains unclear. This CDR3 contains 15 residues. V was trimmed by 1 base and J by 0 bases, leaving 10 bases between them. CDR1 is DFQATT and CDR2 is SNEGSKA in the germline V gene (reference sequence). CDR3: CSARGLSSSYNEQFF. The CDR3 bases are TGCAGTGCTAGAGGACTTTCTAGCTCCTACAATGAGCAGTTCTTC.

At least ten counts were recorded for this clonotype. DNA of the CDR3: TGTGCCAGCGTCATTCGGGGAACAACGCAAGAGACCCAGTACTTC. The encoded protein is CASVIRGTTQETQYF. V usage is TRBV2 and J usage is TRBJ2-5, with a tentative D call TRBD2 (5 bases). The CDR3 extends over 15 amino acids. Trimming shortened V by 8 bases and J by 2 bases, and 18 bases separated the two germline ends. Germline lookup yields CDR1 SNHLY and CDR2 FYNNEI.

CDR3 sequence (DNA): TGTGCCAGCAGCCTAGTTGCAGGGCTGGATGAAAAACTGTTTTTT. It is translated as CASSLVAGLDEKLFF. This chain connects TRBV7-9 to TRBJ1-4, with D possibly being TRBD1 (5 bases). The V end lost 5 bases, the J end lost 6 bases, and 16 bases lay between the germline ends. The CDR3 length is 15 residues. The V gene's germline CDR1 is SEHNR and CDR2 FQNEAQ (reference sequence).

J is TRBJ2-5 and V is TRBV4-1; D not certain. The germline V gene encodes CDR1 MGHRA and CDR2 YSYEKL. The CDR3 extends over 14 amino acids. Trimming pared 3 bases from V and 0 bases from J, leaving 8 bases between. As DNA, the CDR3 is TGCGCCAGCAGCCAGTTTCCAGACCAAGAGACCCAGTACTTC. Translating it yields CASSQFPDQETQYF.

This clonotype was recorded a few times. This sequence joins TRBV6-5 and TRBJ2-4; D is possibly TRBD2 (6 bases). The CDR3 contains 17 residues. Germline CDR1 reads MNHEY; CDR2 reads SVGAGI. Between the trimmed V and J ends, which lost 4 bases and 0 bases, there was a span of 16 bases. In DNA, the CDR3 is TGTGCCAGCAGTTCTATCCCGGGGGAGTTAGCCAAAAACATTCAGTACTTC. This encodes CASSSIPGELAKNIQYF.

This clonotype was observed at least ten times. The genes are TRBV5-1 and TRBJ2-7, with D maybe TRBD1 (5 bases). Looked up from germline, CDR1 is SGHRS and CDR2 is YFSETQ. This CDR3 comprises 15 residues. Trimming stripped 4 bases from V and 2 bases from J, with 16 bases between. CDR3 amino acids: CASSRSTEPAYEQYF. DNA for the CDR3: TGCGCCAGCAGCCGTTCGACAGAACCTGCCTACGAGCAGTACTTC.

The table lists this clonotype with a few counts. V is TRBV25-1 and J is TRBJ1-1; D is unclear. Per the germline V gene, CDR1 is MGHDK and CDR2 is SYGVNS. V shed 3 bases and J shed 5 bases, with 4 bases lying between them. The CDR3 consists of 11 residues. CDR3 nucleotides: TGTGCCAGCAGTGATCGGACTGAAGCTTTCTTT. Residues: CASSDRTEAFF.

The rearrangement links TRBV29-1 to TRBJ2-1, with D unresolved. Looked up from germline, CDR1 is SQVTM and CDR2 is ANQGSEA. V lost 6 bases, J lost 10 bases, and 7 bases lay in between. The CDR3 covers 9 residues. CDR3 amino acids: CSVVGEQFF. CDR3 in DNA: TGCAGCGTCGTCGGGGAGCAGTTCTTC.

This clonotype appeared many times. CDR3 DNA: TGCGCCAGCAGCCAAGAAGGACCGCAGTTCTTC. It is translated as CASSQEGPQFF. The J gene is TRBJ2-1, the V gene TRBV4-1; D is unresolved. Germline V gene lookup returns CDR1 MGHRA and CDR2 YSYEKL. The CDR3 has 11 residues. The V gene lost 0 bases and the J gene lost 12 bases, with 6 bases spanning the gap.